The rows below give T cell receptor beta chains drawn from one sample of a study of CD4+ T cells in melanoma. Assay: immunoSEQ multiplex PCR; the TCRdb copy retains only in-frame clones and omits some. This sample yields roughly 4,000 clones, of which roughly 73% are seen a single time; around 11% belongs to the top ten. Sequenced: tumor tissue. The receptors here all came from a human donor with melanoma. The CDR3 runs from the conserved cysteine through the conserved F or W. D genes are given only for firm matches. The listing skips clone size in some rows; elsewhere it reads once, few, many or a size class.

D	size	V	J	DNA	CDR3
-	-	TRBV5-3	TRBJ1-5	TGTGCCAGCAGCTTGGGTGGTTACGGTCAGCCCCAGCATTTT	CASSLGGYGQPQHF
-	-	TRBV19	TRBJ2-7	TGTGCCAGTAGTTCCCAAAGGGGCGATACCTACGAGCAGTACTTC	CASSSQRGDTYEQYF
-	-	TRBV7-2	TRBJ2-5	-	CASSYFGETQYF
TRBD1	-	TRBV4-1	TRBJ2-3	TGCGCCAGCAGCCAACTCGACAGGGACGCAGATACGCAGTATTTT	CASSQLDRDADTQYF
-	large	TRBV7-6	TRBJ2-7	TGTGCCAGCAGCTTTGGCTCCTACGAGCAGTACTTC	CASSFGSYEQYF
-	large	TRBV7-9	TRBJ1-5	TGTGCCAGCAGCCCGATGGACAATCAGCCCCAGCATTTT	CASSPMDNQPQHF
TRBD2	-	TRBV4-2	TRBJ2-6	TGTGCCAGCAGCCATAAGACTAGCGGGGCAACGGCTGGGGCCAACGTCCTGACTTTC	CASSHKTSGATAGANVLTF
-	-	TRBV20-1	TRBJ1-2	TGCAGTGCTAGAGTGGGAGGGGGCTACACCTTC	CSARVGGGYTF
TRBD1	-	TRBV28	TRBJ2-7	TGTGCCAGCAGTTTAACCTGGACAGGGGTCTACGAGCAGTACTTC	CASSLTWTGVYEQYF
-	once	TRBV6-4	TRBJ2-1	TGTGCCAGCAGTAGTGGAGGTGAGCAGTTCTTC	CASSSGGEQFF
-	-	TRBV29-1	TRBJ2-3	TGCAGCGTTGAAGCTCGCGGGGGCCCGAATACGCAGTATTTT	CSVEARGGPNTQYF